The T cell receptor beta chain described here comes from a study of blood T cell repertoires in COVID-19 (dated by TCRdb to 2018 to 2021). Regarding the research as a whole: Collaborator samples came from the United States, Italy and Spain and covered acute and convalescent phases of COVID-19. Samples were obtained from the ongoing ImmuneRACE study (first 160 participants) and from some 1,200 subjects provided by 6 global collaborators. HLA class I and class II types, where available, came from metadata supplied by the sample provider rather than from assay-based typing. The material from the prospective study consisted of cDNA or gDNA derived from T cells, B-cell-depleted T cells, or PBMCs. A de-identified subject ID, COVID-19 status, age in years and sex were almost always included in the sample metadata. A freely available public database, intended as a resource for researchers studying the immune response to SARS-CoV-2, is where the repertoires were released. Subjects who had been exposed to COVID-19, were actively infected with it, or had recovered from it provided the deeply sampled blood TCRbeta repertoires that made up the dataset. What the authors observed across the whole study: How much clinical and demographic metadata was included differed by source and by participant, and the metadata was provided uncurated.

Including cysteine and phenylalanine, the CDR3 has 19 amino acids. The entry retains the CDR3 DNA only, 57 bases that are in frame from base 1. As encoded in the germline V gene, CDR1 is SGDLS while CDR2 is YYNGEE. V is cut by 3 bases and J by 0 bases, and the space between the germline ends is 22 bases. TCRbeta CDR3 regions were amplified from genomic DNA by means of the immunoSEQ Assay, a bias-controlled multiplex PCR. On the authors' methods: Nucleated cell counts per sample were estimated from amplification of reference gene primers within the assay. Sequence reads were collapsed and filtered to measure the absolute abundance of every unique TCRbeta CDR3 rearrangement. For each sample, productive Simpson clonality was calculated by taking the square root of Simpson's diversity index across productive rearrangements. Entries here come from immuneACCESS through TCRdb and include only in-frame sequences with V and J called. Some clones fail to appear in such tables; in the studies checked, an unresolved V gene covers under half of the shortfall, and the cause of the remainder is unknown. That table supplies the V and J calls and clone size; D and trimming were determined from the DNA. Counted in this sample were about 56,000 clones; roughly 72% of them appeared once. The top ten constitute around 4.8% of the sample.

A word on this clone: Its antigen is still unknown. Within one base of it there is no much larger clone, and no base qualities were kept.

In Seattle, one collaborating source enrolled patients while the infection was active and tracked those patients longitudinally over the course of disease. The collaborating institutions used their own protocols to collect whole blood in K2EDTA tubes. For TCRbeta analysis, collaborators shipped samples as frozen whole blood, isolated PBMCs, or DNA extracted from either of those sample types. The chain joins TRBV9 to TRBJ2-1; matching of 6 bases hints at TRBD2 as the D gene. Material for sequencing was peripheral blood. The source is a woman in her sixties or seventies with COVID-19, enrolled during active disease. In nucleotides, the sequence is TGTGCCAGCAGCGGGCCTGGGGGATTAGCGGAAAGCTCCTACAATGAGCAGTTCTTC. It encodes CASSGPGGLAESSYNEQFF.